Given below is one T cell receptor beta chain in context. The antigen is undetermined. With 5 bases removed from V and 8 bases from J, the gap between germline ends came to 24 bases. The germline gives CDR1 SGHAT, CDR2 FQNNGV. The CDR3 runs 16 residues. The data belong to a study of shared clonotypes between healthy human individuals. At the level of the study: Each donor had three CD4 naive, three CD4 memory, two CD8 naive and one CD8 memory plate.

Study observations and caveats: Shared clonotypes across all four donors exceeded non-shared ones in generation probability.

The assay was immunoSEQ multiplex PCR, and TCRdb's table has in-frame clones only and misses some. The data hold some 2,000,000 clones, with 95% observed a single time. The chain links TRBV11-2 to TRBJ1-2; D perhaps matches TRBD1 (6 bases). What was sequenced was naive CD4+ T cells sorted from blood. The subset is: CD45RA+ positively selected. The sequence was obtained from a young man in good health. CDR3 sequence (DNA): TGTGCCAGCAGCCCACAGGGAACTACTCCCTGGGGCGGCTACACCTTC. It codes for CASSPQGTTPWGGYTF.